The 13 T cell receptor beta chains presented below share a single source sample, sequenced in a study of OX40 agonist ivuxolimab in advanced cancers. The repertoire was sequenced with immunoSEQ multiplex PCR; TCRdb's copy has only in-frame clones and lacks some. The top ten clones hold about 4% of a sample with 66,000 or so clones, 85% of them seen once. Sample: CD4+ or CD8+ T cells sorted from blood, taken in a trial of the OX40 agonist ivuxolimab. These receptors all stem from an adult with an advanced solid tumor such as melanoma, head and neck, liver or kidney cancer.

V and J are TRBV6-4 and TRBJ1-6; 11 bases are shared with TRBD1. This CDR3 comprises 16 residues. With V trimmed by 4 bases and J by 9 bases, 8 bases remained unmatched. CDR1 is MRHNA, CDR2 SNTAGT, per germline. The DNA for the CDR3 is TGTGCCAGCAGTGCCTTTTCGGGACAGGGGGGTTCACCCCTCCACTTT. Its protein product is CASSAFSGQGGSPLHF.

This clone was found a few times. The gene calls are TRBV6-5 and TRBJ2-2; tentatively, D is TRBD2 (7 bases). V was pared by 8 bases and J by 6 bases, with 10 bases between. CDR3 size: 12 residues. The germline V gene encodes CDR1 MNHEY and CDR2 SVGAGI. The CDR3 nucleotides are TGTGCCAGCGTCGGGGGGCCCGGGGAGCTGTTTTTT. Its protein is CASVGGPGELFF.

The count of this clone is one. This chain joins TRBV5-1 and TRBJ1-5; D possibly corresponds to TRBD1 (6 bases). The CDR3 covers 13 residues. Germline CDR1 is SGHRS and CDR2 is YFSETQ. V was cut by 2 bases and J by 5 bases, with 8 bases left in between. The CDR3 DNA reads TGCGCCAGCAGCTTAGGGGGGGATCAGCCCCAGCATTTT. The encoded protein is CASSLGGDQPQHF.

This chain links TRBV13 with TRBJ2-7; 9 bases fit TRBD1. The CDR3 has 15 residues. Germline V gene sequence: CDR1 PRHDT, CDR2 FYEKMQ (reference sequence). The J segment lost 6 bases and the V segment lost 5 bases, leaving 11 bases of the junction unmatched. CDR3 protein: CASSPPGQGPSEQYF. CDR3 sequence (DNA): TGTGCCAGCAGCCCCCCGGGACAGGGTCCTTCCGAGCAGTACTTC.

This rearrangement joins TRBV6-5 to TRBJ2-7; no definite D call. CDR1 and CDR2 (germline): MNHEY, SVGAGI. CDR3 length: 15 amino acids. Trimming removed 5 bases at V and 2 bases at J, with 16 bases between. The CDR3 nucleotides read TGTGCCAGCAGTAAAACCCACCTCTCCCCCTACGAGCAGTACTTC. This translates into CASSKTHLSPYEQYF.

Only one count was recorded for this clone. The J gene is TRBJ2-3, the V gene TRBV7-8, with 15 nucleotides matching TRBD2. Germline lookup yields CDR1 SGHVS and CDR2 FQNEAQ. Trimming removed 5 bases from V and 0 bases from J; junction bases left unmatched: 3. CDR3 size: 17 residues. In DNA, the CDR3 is TGTGCCAGCAGCCGGGGGACTAGCGGGGGGAGCACAGATACGCAGTATTTT. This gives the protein CASSRGTSGGSTDTQYF.

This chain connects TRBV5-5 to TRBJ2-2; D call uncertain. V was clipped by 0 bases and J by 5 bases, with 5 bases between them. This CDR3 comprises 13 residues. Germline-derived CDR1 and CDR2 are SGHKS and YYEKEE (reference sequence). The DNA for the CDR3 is TGTGCCAGCAGCTTGGTGTGGACCGGGGAGCTGTTTTTT. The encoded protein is CASSLVWTGELFF.

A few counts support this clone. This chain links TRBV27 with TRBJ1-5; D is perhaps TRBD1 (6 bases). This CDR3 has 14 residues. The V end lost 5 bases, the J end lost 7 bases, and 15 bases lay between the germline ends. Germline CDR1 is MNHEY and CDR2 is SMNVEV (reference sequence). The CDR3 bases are TGTGCCAGCAGTCCGAACAGGGAGCGGCAGCCCCAGCATTTT. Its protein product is CASSPNRERQPQHF.

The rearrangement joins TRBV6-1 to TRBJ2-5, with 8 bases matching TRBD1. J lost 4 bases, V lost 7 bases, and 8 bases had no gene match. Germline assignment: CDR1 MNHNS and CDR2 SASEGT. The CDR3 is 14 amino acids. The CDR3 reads CASIQDRGRETQYF. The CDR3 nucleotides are TGTGCCAGCATCCAAGACAGGGGAAGAGAGACCCAGTACTTC.

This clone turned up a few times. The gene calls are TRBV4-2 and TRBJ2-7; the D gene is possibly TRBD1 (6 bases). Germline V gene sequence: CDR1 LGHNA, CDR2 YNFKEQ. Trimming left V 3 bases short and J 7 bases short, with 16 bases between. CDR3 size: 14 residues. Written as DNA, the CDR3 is TGTGCCAGCAGCCAGGCTGAGGGGGATAGGGAGCAGTACTTC. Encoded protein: CASSQAEGDREQYF.

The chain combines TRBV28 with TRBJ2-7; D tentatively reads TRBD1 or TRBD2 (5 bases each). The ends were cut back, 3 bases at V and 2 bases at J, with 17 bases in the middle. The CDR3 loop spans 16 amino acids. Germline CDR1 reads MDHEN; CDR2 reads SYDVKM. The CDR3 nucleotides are TGTGCCAGCAGTTTGTCTTGGGTTGAGGGGACCTACGAGCAGTACTTC. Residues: CASSLSWVEGTYEQYF.

This CDR3 is CASSFFGSPTDTQYF. The CDR3 coding sequence is TGTGCCAGCAGTTTTTTTGGCTCTCCCACAGATACGCAGTATTTT. The chain links TRBV27 to TRBJ2-3, with D uncertain. Germline lookup yields CDR1 MNHEY and CDR2 SMNVEV (reference sequence). This CDR3 spans 15 amino acids. Between the trimmed V and J ends, which lost 3 bases and 2 bases, there was a span of 12 bases.

CDR3 in amino acids: CASSLKGLNTGELFF. For the CDR3, the DNA is TGTGCCAGCAGCTTGAAAGGGTTGAACACCGGGGAGCTGTTTTTT. The genes are TRBV5-4 and TRBJ2-2; no reliable D call. Trimming removed 1 base from V and 1 base from J, with 8 bases in between. Germline CDR1 and CDR2: SGHNT and YYREEE (reference sequence). This CDR3 region has 15 residues.